The rows below give T cell receptor beta chains drawn from one sample of a study of neurological immune-mediated disorders. TCRdb reprocessed the 5' RACE reads with MiXCR, giving one entry per CDR3 protein. The data show about 40,000 distinct CDR3 sequences, 3% to 3.5% seen once. The sequenced sample was PBMCs. These TCRs come from a woman aged 55-69 years with multiple sclerosis. Both conserved end residues are part of each CDR3. Fields, in order: D gene, J gene, clone size, V gene, CDR3 DNA, CDR3 protein. A D gene is named only where the DNA matches it firmly. Part of the rows lack a size; the others show once, few, many or a class for expanded clones.

>NA|TRBJ2-1|medium-sized|TRBV20-1
TGCAGTGCCCCCAACAGGGCTCGGATAAATGAGCAGTTCTTC
CSAPNRARINEQFF
>NA|TRBJ2-2|many|TRBV3-1
TGTGCCAGCAGCCAAGAGGCGACACCTAACACCGGGGAGCTGTTTTTT
CASSQEATPNTGELFF
>NA|TRBJ1-2|many|TRBV12-5
TGTGCTAGTGGACAGGGTTTCGGCTACACCTTC
CASGQGFGYTF
>NA|TRBJ1-3|many|TRBV27
TGTGCCAGCAGAAAACAAGGGGCTGGAAACACCATATATTTT
CASRKQGAGNTIYF
>NA|TRBJ1-4|many|TRBV2
TGTGCCAGCTACAGGTCCACAGAGGGCAGACTGTTTTTT
CASYRSTEGRLFF
>TRBD1|TRBJ2-5|many|TRBV20-1
TGCAGTGCTATGGGACAGAGTGAAGAGACCCAGTACTTC
CSAMGQSEETQYF
>TRBD1|TRBJ2-5|many|TRBV5-1
TGCGCCAGCAGCTTGTCGTCGGGACAGAGGATTCAAGAGACCCAGTACTTC
CASSLSSGQRIQETQYF
>NA|TRBJ1-2|many|TRBV12-3/TRBV12-4
TGTGCCAGCAGCGGGAGAGGGTTTAACTATGGCTACACCTTC
CASSGRGFNYGYTF
>TRBD2|TRBJ2-1|many|TRBV5-1
TGCGCCAGCAGCCCCGGACTAGCGGGGGGGCTCATCTTC
CASSPGLAGGLIF
>NA|TRBJ2-5|many|TRBV5-1
TGCGCCAGCAGCTTAACCGTCTTAGAGACCCAGTACTTC
CASSLTVLETQYF
>TRBD1|TRBJ2-5|many|TRBV7-9
TGTGCCAGCAGCACCGGACAGGGTTGGGAGTACCAAGAGACCCAGTACTTC
CASSTGQGWEYQETQYF
>NA|TRBJ1-1|many|TRBV7-2
TGTGCCAGCAGCTTAGTGGGTTTGGAAGCTTTCTTT
CASSLVGLEAFF
>NA|TRBJ2-5|many|TRBV7-2
TGTGCCAGCAGCTTAGGGCGGGAGACCCAGTACTTC
CASSLGRETQYF
>NA|TRBJ2-2|NA|TRBV11-3
TGTGCCAGCAGCTTTATCAGGACCGGGGAGCTGTTTTTT
CASSFIRTGELFF
>NA|TRBJ1-5|many|TRBV19
TGTGCCAGTAGTATAGAGATACAGGGCTCGGATCAGCCCCAGCATTTT
CASSIEIQGSDQPQHF
>TRBD2|TRBJ2-5|many|TRBV5-6
TGTGCCAGCAGCTTGGTTCAGCGGGGGGAGGAGACCCAGTACTTC
CASSLVQRGEETQYF
>TRBD2|TRBJ2-3|many|TRBV3-1
TGTGCCAGCAGCCCCATGACTAGCGGGGGGGAACATACGCAGTATTTT
CASSPMTSGGEHTQYF
>NA|TRBJ2-6|many|TRBV5-1
TGCGCCAGCAGCTATTCCTCTGGGGCCAACGTCCTGACTTTC
CASSYSSGANVLTF
>NA|TRBJ2-5|many|TRBV5-1
TGCGCCAGCAGCTTCTCGGGTTTCCAAGAGACCCAGTACTTC
CASSFSGFQETQYF
>NA|TRBJ1-2|many|TRBV29-1
TGCAGCGACCGGCAGGATCACTATGGCTACACCTTC
CSDRQDHYGYTF
>TRBD2|TRBJ2-1|many|TRBV29-1
TGCAGCGGTCGAGGACTAGCGGGGGGTTACAATGAGCAGTTCTTC
CSGRGLAGGYNEQFF
>TRBD2|TRBJ2-1|many|TRBV3-1
TGTGCCAGCAGCCAAGACGCTAGCGGGGGGGCTCGGCAGTTCTTC
CASSQDASGGARQFF
>TRBD2|TRBJ2-3|many|TRBV7-8
TGTGCCAGCAGCCCTTCAAGCGGGGAGACAGATACGCAGTATTTT
CASSPSSGETDTQYF
>TRBD1|TRBJ1-4|many|TRBV20-1
TGCAGTGCTAGAGAACCCCGGGCAGGGGGTCCGGAAAAACTGTTTTTT
CSAREPRAGGPEKLFF
>NA|TRBJ1-2|many|TRBV5-1
TGCGCCAGCAGCAAGGACAGTTATGGCTACACCTTC
CASSKDSYGYTF
>NA|TRBJ1-5|many|TRBV4-1
TGCGCCTCACAAAAGTTCCCGGGGACGAATCAGCCCCAGCATTTT
CASQKFPGTNQPQHF
>NA|TRBJ2-2|many|TRBV5-1
TGCGCCAGCCCGGGGGAGTCGATCACCGGGGAGCTGTTTTTT
CASPGESITGELFF
>NA|TRBJ2-7|many|TRBV5-1
TGCGCCAGCAGCCGAAGGCAGGGGAAGCACGAGCAGTACTTC
CASSRRQGKHEQYF
>NA|TRBJ2-5|few|TRBV7-2
TGTGCCAGCAGCTTGACGGAGACCCAGTACTTC
CASSLTETQYF
>TRBD1|TRBJ2-7|many|TRBV7-9
TGTGCCAGCAGAATGCGGACAGGACCCTACGAGCAGTACTTC
CASRMRTGPYEQYF
>NA|TRBJ1-2|NA|TRBV6-1
TGTGCCAGCAGTGTCAGCCTTAACTATGGCTACACCTTC
CASSVSLNYGYTF
>TRBD1|TRBJ2-7|many|TRBV29-1
TGCAGCGTTGCAGGGGGCTACTCCTACGAGCAGTACTTC
CSVAGGYSYEQYF
>TRBD1|TRBJ1-1|many|TRBV4-1
TGCGCCAGCAGCCTCTCGGAGGGGGCGATAAATGCTTTCTTT
CASSLSEGAINAFF
>TRBD1|TRBJ2-7|many|TRBV14
TGTGCCAGCAGTCAGAACAGGGGTGGCGAGCAGTACTTC
CASSQNRGGEQYF
>NA|TRBJ1-1|many|TRBV10-3
TGTGCCATCAGTGTAAACGGAAACACTGAAGCTTTCTTT
CAISVNGNTEAFF
>TRBD1|TRBJ2-5|many|TRBV12-3/TRBV12-4
TGTGCCAGCAGTTTCGACAGGGGGCCAGAGACCCAGTACTTC
CASSFDRGPETQYF